Following are 13 T cell receptor beta chains from one sample sequenced in a study of blood T cells in healthy people across ages. Through a sample-barcoded 5' primer and a J-beta primer mix, a second PCR was run for roughly 7 to 11 cycles. TCRdb analysed the 5' RACE reads with MiXCR anew, one entry per CDR3 protein. The sample carries more than 800,000 distinct CDR3 sequences, more than 40% recorded once. Sequencing input: blood. These receptors originate from a woman in her sixties or seventies in good health.

The V and J genes are TRBV28 and TRBJ2-7; 10 positions match TRBD1. The CDR3 covers 13 residues. CDR1 and CDR2 (germline): MDHEN, SYDVKM. The ends lost 7 bases at V and 5 bases at J; junction bases unmatched: 5. The CDR3 nucleotides are TGTGCCAGCACAGGAGGACAGGGGGACGAGCAGTACTTC. Translation gives CASTGGQGDEQYF.

The chain joins TRBV3-1 to TRBJ2-7; 8 bases agree with TRBD2. Germline assignment: CDR1 LGHDT and CDR2 YNNKEL (reference sequence). Trimming cost V 1 base and J 11 bases; bases outside gene matches: 7. The CDR3 has 13 residues. CDR3 DNA sequence: TGTGCCAGCAGCCAAGTGACTAGCGTCTCGAAGTACTTC. This sequence encodes CASSQVTSVSKYF.

The V and J genes are TRBV11-2 and TRBJ2-7, with D perhaps TRBD1 (6 bases). Germline V gene data show CDR1 as SGHAT and CDR2 as FQNNGV. The CDR3 covers 15 residues. The ends were cut back, 3 bases at V and 1 base at J, with 13 bases in the middle. CDR3 protein: CASSLPLTGSYEQYF. DNA of the CDR3: TGTGCCAGCAGCTTGCCCTTGACAGGATCCTACGAGCAGTACTTC.

The V and J genes are TRBV27 and TRBJ2-7; tentative D call: TRBD1 (5 bases). Trimming stripped 3 bases from V and 6 bases from J, with 18 bases between. There are 15 residues in the CDR3. Germline-derived CDR1 and CDR2 are MNHEY and SMNVEV (reference sequence). In DNA form, the CDR3 reads TGTGCCAGCAGTTTTGCGGTAGCCTCCCAGGGCGAGCAGTACTTC. As protein: CASSFAVASQGEQYF.

The chain joins TRBV12-3 or TRBV12-4 to TRBJ2-7, with D possibly matching TRBD1 (6 bases). Trimming left V 7 bases short and J 4 bases short, with 17 bases between. This CDR3 comprises 14 residues. In nucleotides, the CDR3 is TGTGCCAGCACCCCCTCGCAGGGGAGATACGAGCAGTACTTC. It specifies CASTPSQGRYEQYF.

The gene calls are TRBV9 and TRBJ2-3, with D perhaps TRBD1 (5 bases). The CDR3 totals 14 residues. V shed 6 bases and J shed 2 bases, with 13 bases lying between them. CDR1 and CDR2 from the germline V gene are SGDLS and YYNGEE. The CDR3 spells CASNKGVDTDTQYF. CDR3 coding DNA: TGTGCCAGCAACAAAGGGGTGGACACAGATACGCAGTATTTT.

The V call is TRBV11-2, the J call TRBJ2-1; D not resolved. V was trimmed by 5 bases and J by 13 bases, leaving 12 bases between them. CDR3 size: 11 residues. Per germline, CDR1 SGHAT and CDR2 FQNNGV. CDR3 DNA sequence: TGTGCCAGCAGCCCGAAAGCGTTACAGTTCTTC. It specifies CASSPKALQFF.

This clonotype occurred a few times. The chain links TRBV27 to TRBJ2-7; D is undetermined. The CDR3 extends over 16 amino acids. Germline values: CDR1 MNHEY, CDR2 SMNVEV (reference sequence). Between the trimmed V and J ends, which lost 6 bases and 0 bases, there was a span of 18 bases. The CDR3 bases are TGTGCCAGCAGCTCATACTTCCGGCGGAACTCCTACGAGCAGTACTTC. Encoded protein: CASSSYFRRNSYEQYF.

This clonotype appeared a few times. The chain recombines TRBV29-1 with TRBJ2-1; no clear D. Trimming took 7 bases from V and 8 from J, leaving 21 bases between them. This CDR3 has 14 residues. CDR1 is SQVTM and CDR2 is ANQGSEA in the germline V gene. DNA for the CDR3: TGCAGCGCTGACCCGGCCTTGCTAGAGCATGAGCAGTTCTTC. It encodes CSADPALLEHEQFF.

The CDR3 DNA sequence: TGCAGTGCTAGAATTGTAGCGGCGATCGATGAGCAGTTCTTC. It specifies CSARIVAAIDEQFF. The chain combines TRBV20-1 with TRBJ2-1; maybe TRBD2 (6 bases). The germline gives CDR1 DFQATT, CDR2 SNEGSKA (reference sequence). The CDR3 sequence is 14 residues long. Trimming took off 2 bases at V and 8 bases at J, with 16 bases between the two ends.

The table lists this clonotype with a count of one. The rearrangement uses TRBV5-1 and TRBJ2-7, with TRBD2 matching 14 bases. Trimming removed 4 bases from V and 6 bases from J; junction bases left unmatched: 9. The germline CDR1 and CDR2 sequences are SGHRS and YFSETQ. This CDR3 has 16 residues. The CDR3 protein is CASSMTSGRDSSEQYF. DNA of the CDR3: TGCGCCAGCAGCATGACTAGCGGGAGGGATTCCAGCGAGCAGTACTTC.

The chain employs TRBV2 and TRBJ2-5; D remains ambiguous. This CDR3 is built from 12 residues. Trimming took off 6 bases at V and 4 bases at J, with 9 bases between the two ends. Germline V CDR1 and CDR2: SNHLY, FYNNEI. CDR3 in amino acids: CASSKVVETQYF. Written as DNA, the CDR3 is TGTGCCAGCAGCAAAGTAGTAGAGACCCAGTACTTC.

J is TRBJ2-5 and V is TRBV12-3 or TRBV12-4, with TRBD1 matching over 8 bases. The CDR3 loop spans 13 amino acids. With V trimmed by 6 bases and J by 9 bases, 9 bases remained unmatched. The chain's CDR3 is CASSRTGPNSQYF. The DNA of the CDR3 is TGTGCCAGCAGCCGGACAGGGCCGAATTCCCAGTACTTC.